This is a list of T cell receptor beta chains from one sample in a study of CD8 T cells in ankylosing spondylitis. TCRdb re-called the 5' RACE reads through MiXCR, storing one row per CDR3 protein. The sample includes fewer than 180,000 distinct CDR3 sequences, roughly 44% of them seen just once. The source material was synovial fluid, either unsorted or a sorted T cell fraction (not recorded which). These receptors were taken from a male donor with ankylosing spondylitis. CDR3s include the opening cysteine and the closing phenylalanine or tryptophan. D genes are given only for firm matches.

>.|TRBV6-2/TRBV6-3|TRBJ1-5
CASRRQDGNQPQHF
>TRBD1|TRBV29-1|TRBJ2-2
CSGRSGTGDTGELFF
>TRBD1|TRBV7-9|TRBJ1-2
CASSPDRGRTFLYGYTF
>.|TRBV12-3/TRBV12-4|TRBJ1-5
CASSLRGARQPQHF
>.|TRBV12-3/TRBV12-4|TRBJ1-1
CASSPWGDREAFF
>.|TRBV11-2|TRBJ1-1
CASSLIRGHPEAFF
>.|TRBV6-4|TRBJ2-7
CASSESDRDEQYF
>.|TRBV27|TRBJ2-1
CASTFRGGSYNEQFF
>.|TRBV7-2|TRBJ2-7
CASSLDFSSYEQYF
>.|TRBV4-3|TRBJ2-5
CASSQLRGSQETQYF
>.|TRBV15|TRBJ2-7
CATSVRPDEQYF
>.|TRBV12-3/TRBV12-4|TRBJ2-7
CASSLGPGDPYEQYF
>.|TRBV5-1|TRBJ2-2
CASSPRGSNTGELFF
>TRBD1|TRBV12-3/TRBV12-4|TRBJ2-5
CASSPLPGQGGGETQYF
>TRBD2|TRBV4-3|TRBJ2-5
CASSTHLAGWLGGGQETQYF
>.|TRBV6-5|TRBJ2-1
CASSYQGHEQFF
>.|TRBV6-2/TRBV6-3|TRBJ2-1
CASRELPESNEQFF
>TRBD2|TRBV12-3/TRBV12-4|TRBJ2-5
CASRGDRETQYF
>.|TRBV7-9|TRBJ2-7
CASSYSFDTIEQYF
>TRBD1|TRBV10-3|TRBJ1-1
CAISEIRDRVTPMNTEAFF
>TRBD1|TRBV6-2/TRBV6-3|TRBJ2-7
CASSPGTAYEQYF
>TRBD2|TRBV11-1|TRBJ2-1
CASSLPLTSGGAPHAYNEQFF
>.|TRBV7-9|TRBJ2-1
CASSPAGATYNEQFF
>.|TRBV12-3/TRBV12-4|TRBJ2-1
CASSPEKNNEQFF
>.|TRBV4-2|TRBJ2-1
CASSQGFDFPEQFF
>.|TRBV29-1|TRBJ1-1
CSVYSNTEAFF
>TRBD2|TRBV20-1|TRBJ2-1
CSARDGRGNEQFF
>.|TRBV18|TRBJ2-7
CASSPSSRQYF
>TRBD2|TRBV4-1|TRBJ2-7
CASSQVETSGASYEQYF